This T cell receptor (beta chain) came from a study of T cells expressing NK-cell markers. The CDR3 sequence is 15 residues long. Germline V lookup: CDR1 SGDLS, CDR2 YYNGEE. For each CDR3 protein, TCRdb gives one entry from its re-call of the 5' RACE reads, without DNA. In all, the sample yields approximately 380,000 distinct CDR3 sequences. Sequenced input: blood T cells: a sorted CD56 or NKG2C T cell subset, CD4+ or CD8+ T cells, or bulk PBMC T cells (not recorded which). This chain connects TRBV9 to TRBJ1-5; no DNA is available, so the TRBD1 call from TCRdb remains unchecked. This receptor was taken from a man between 18 and 69 years old in good health. CDR3 sequence reads: CASSATGKGNQPQHF.